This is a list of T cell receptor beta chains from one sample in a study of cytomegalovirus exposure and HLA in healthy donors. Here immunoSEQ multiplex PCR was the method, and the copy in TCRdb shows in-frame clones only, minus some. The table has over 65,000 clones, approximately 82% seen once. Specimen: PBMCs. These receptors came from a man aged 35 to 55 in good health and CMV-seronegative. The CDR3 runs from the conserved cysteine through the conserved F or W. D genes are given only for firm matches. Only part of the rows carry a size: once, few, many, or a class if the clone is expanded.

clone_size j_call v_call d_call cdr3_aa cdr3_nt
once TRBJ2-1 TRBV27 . CASSLRGSYQWDNEQFF TGTGCCAGCAGTTTAAGGGGGTCGTATCAGTGGGACAATGAGCAGTTCTTC
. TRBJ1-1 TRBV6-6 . CASSYSRQGRAEAFF TGTGCCAGCAGTTACTCGAGGCAGGGTCGGGCTGAAGCTTTCTTT
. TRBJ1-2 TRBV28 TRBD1 CASSLDRGVLGYTF TGTGCCAGCAGTTTAGACAGGGGTGTTTTAGGCTACACCTTC
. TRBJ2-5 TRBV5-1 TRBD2 CASSSGGREQETQYF TGCGCCAGCAGCTCTGGAGGGCGGGAGCAAGAGACCCAGTACTTC
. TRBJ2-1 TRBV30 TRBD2 CAWSVRLTSVSYNEQFF TGTGCCTGGAGTGTAAGGCTCACTAGCGTCTCCTACAATGAGCAGTTCTTC
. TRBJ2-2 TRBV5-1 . CASSFGGDGELFF TGCGCCAGCAGCTTCGGGGGTGACGGGGAGCTGTTTTTT
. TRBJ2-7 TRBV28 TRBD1 CASSLTGTGVEQYF TGTGCCAGCAGTTTAACCGGGACAGGAGTCGAGCAGTACTTC
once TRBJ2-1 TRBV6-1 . CASSAFSGTEQFF TGTGCCAGCAGTGCCTTTTCAGGTACTGAGCAGTTCTTC
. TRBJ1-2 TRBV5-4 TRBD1 CASSRNRGQGYTF TGTGCCAGCAGCCGAAACAGGGGGCAAGGCTACACCTTC
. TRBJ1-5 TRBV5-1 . CASSLTGSGNQPQHF TGCGCCAGCAGCCTCACAGGATCGGGCAATCAGCCCCAGCATTTT
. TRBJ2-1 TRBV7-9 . CASSSDSNEQFF TGTGCCAGCAGCTCGGACAGCAATGAGCAGTTCTTC
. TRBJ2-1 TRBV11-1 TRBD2 CASTLTSGSPNEQFF TGTGCCAGCACCTTGACTAGCGGGAGCCCCAATGAGCAGTTCTTC
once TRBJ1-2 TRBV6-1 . CASRPADSSNYGYTF TGTGCCAGCAGGCCTGCGGACAGCTCTAACTATGGCTACACCTTC
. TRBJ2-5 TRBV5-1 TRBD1 CASSSWTGGQETQYF TGCGCCAGCAGCTCATGGACAGGGGGACAAGAGACCCAGTACTTC
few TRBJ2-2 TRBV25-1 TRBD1 CASRGQMNTGELFF TGTGCCAGCAGGGGACAGATGAACACCGGGGAGCTGTTTTTT
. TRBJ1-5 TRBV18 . CASSPNGGPRDQPQHF TGTGCCAGCTCACCTAACGGGGGGCCACGCGATCAGCCCCAGCATTTT
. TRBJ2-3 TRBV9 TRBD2 CASSVGPSGVTDTQYF TGTGCCAGCAGCGTAGGCCCTAGCGGGGTCACAGATACGCAGTATTTT